The 23 T cell receptor beta chains below come from one sample, sequenced in a study of shared clonotypes between healthy human individuals. The data were produced by immunoSEQ multiplex PCR, yet TCRdb's version contains in-frame clones alone and is incomplete. The sample has approximately 2.5 million clones, over 85% seen once; the top ten hold about 0.39%. Sequenced sample: naive CD4+ T cells from PBMCs. Indicated subset: CD45RA+ positively selected. The origin of the receptors is a man aged 18 to 35 in good health. Some clones in this sample may be carry-over from other donors' samples.

This chain connects TRBV6-1 to TRBJ1-2, with no clear D. The CDR3 loop spans 14 amino acids. Trimming cost V 6 bases and J 4 bases, with 15 bases left between them. Germline V gene sequence: CDR1 MNHNS, CDR2 SASEGT. CDR3 protein: CASRLAVSSYGYTF. The CDR3 nucleotides read TGTGCCAGCAGGTTAGCTGTCAGTAGCTATGGCTACACCTTC.

CDR3 loop: CASSERYARQFF. Written as DNA, the CDR3 is TGTGCCAGCTCTGAGAGGTACGCAAGGCAGTTCTTC. This rearrangement joins TRBV28 to TRBJ2-1; D remains unclear. The CDR3 is 12 amino acids. Looked up from germline, CDR1 is MDHEN and CDR2 is SYDVKM. Trimming took 8 bases from V and 12 from J, leaving 17 bases between them.

On this clone itself: The same CDR3 can be traced to other DNA sequences in this sample. V is TRBV18 and J is TRBJ2-7, with 9 bases fitting TRBD1. The germline gives CDR1 KGHSH, CDR2 LQKENI. This CDR3 region has 14 residues. After removal of 3 bases from V and 3 bases from J, the junction contained 3 bases not matched to a gene. The CDR3 nucleotides read TGTGCCAGCTCACCGCGACAGGGGGACTACGAGCAGTACTTC. As protein: CASSPRQGDYEQYF.

With respect to this clone: Other DNA variants within this sample encode the same CDR3. This chain connects TRBV28 to TRBJ2-1; D gene uncertain. CDR1 MDHEN and CDR2 SYDVKM come from the germline V gene. V gave up 6 bases and J gave up 1 base, with 1 base separating them. This CDR3 region has 11 residues. As DNA, the CDR3 is TGTGCCAGCAGATCCTACAATGAGCAGTTCTTC. It codes for CASRSYNEQFF.

The chain recombines TRBV25-1 with TRBJ2-3, with TRBD1 matching 9 bases. The CDR3 covers 16 residues. The germline gives CDR1 MGHDK, CDR2 SYGVNS. The V gene end was trimmed by 4 bases and the J gene end by 0 bases; junction bases not matched to a gene: 5. As DNA, the CDR3 is TGTGCCAGCAGTGCCCGAGACAGGGGGAGCACAGATACGCAGTATTTT. Translating gives CASSARDRGSTDTQYF. Drawing the rest from reference TRBV25-1 and TRBJ2-3, the complete variable domain is EADIYQTPRYLVIGTGKKITLECSQTMGHDKMYWYQQDPGMELHLIHYSYGVNSTEKGDLSSESTVSRIRTEHFPLTLESARPSHTSQYLCASSARDRGSTDTQYFGPGTRLTVL.

Concerning this clone itself: The same CDR3 arises from other DNA sequences in this sample as well. The chain has TRBV7-8 and TRBJ2-7; 9 nucleotides agree with TRBD1. This CDR3 contains 15 residues. CDR1 and CDR2 from the germline V gene are SGHVS and FQNEAQ. The J segment lost 1 base and the V segment lost 6 bases, leaving 7 bases of the junction unmatched. In DNA form, the CDR3 reads TGTGCCAGCAGTTCCTACAGGGGGCGTTCCTACGAGCAGTACTTC. Translation gives CASSSYRGRSYEQYF.

The chain recombines TRBV30 with TRBJ2-7; 10 positions agree with TRBD2. This CDR3 contains 18 residues. V gave up 2 bases and J gave up 0 bases; unmatched junction bases: 13. Germline V gene sequence: CDR1 GTSNPN, CDR2 SVGIG (reference sequence). CDR3 sequence reads: CAWSPWTGLAGGSYEQYF. The CDR3 DNA reads TGTGCCTGGAGTCCCTGGACAGGGTTAGCGGGAGGCTCCTACGAGCAGTACTTC. Based on the CDR3 plus reference TRBV30 and TRBJ2-7, the full variable domain is SQTIHQWPATLVQPVGSPLSLECTVEGTSNPNLYWYRQAAGRGLQLLFYSVGIGQISSEVPQNLSASRPQDRQFILSSKKLLLSDSGFYLCAWSPWTGLAGGSYEQYFGPGTRLTVT.

As DNA, the CDR3 is TGTGCCAGCAGTTTTCTGACAGGGGGACTAGCGGGAGGGCAGCAGTTCTTC. Encoded protein: CASSFLTGGLAGGQQFF. The chain carries TRBV28 and TRBJ2-1, with TRBD2 matching 16 bases. The CDR3 spans 17 residues. Germline V gene data show CDR1 as MDHEN and CDR2 as SYDVKM. After removal of 3 bases from V and 11 bases from J, the junction contained 10 bases not matched to a gene.

In regard to this clone: Other DNA sequences in the same sample also yield this CDR3. The chain uses TRBV6-5 and TRBJ2-3; TRBD2 matches 7 bases. The ends lost 2 bases at V and 3 bases at J; junction bases unmatched: 2. Per germline, CDR1 MNHEY and CDR2 SVGAGI. This CDR3 comprises 14 residues. The CDR3 spells CASSYEGGTDTQYF. In nucleotides, the CDR3 is TGTGCCAGCAGTTACGAGGGAGGGACAGATACGCAGTATTTT.

V and J are TRBV13 and TRBJ2-1, with a weak D call TRBD1 (5 bases). The CDR3 is 14 amino acids. Trimming removed 4 bases at V and 1 base at J, with 8 bases between. Per the germline V gene, CDR1 is PRHDT and CDR2 is FYEKMQ (reference sequence). DNA of the CDR3: TGTGCCAGCAGCTCCTGGACATCCTACAATGAGCAGTTCTTC. This encodes CASSSWTSYNEQFF.

This chain uses TRBV7-2 with TRBJ2-5; 9 nucleotides match TRBD1. CDR1 and CDR2 from the germline V gene are SGHTA and FQGNSA. The length of the CDR3 is 14 residues. With 2 bases clipped from V and 5 bases from J, the junction kept 3 bases outside the gene matches. CDR3 coding DNA: TGTGCCAGCAGCTTAAACAGGGGGCCGGAGACCCAGTACTTC. Translation gives CASSLNRGPETQYF.

The chain has TRBV6-5 and TRBJ1-2; 11 nucleotides match TRBD1. The CDR3 sequence is 13 residues long. V trimming: 6 bases; J trimming: 8 bases; junction bases outside the gene matches: 5. Germline CDR1 and CDR2: MNHEY and SVGAGI. Here the CDR3 reads CASSRGQGAGYTF. In DNA form, the CDR3 reads TGTGCCAGCAGCCGTGGACAGGGGGCAGGCTACACCTTC.

The gene calls are TRBV10-2 and TRBJ2-1, with TRBD2 identical over 12 bases. The CDR3 extends over 14 amino acids. V was pared by 4 bases and J by 9 bases, with 4 bases of the junction left unmatched. Germline V gives CDR1 WSHSY, CDR2 SAAADI. As DNA, the CDR3 is TGCGCCAGCAGTGGGACTAGCGGGATGCTTGAGCAGTTCTTC. It codes for CASSGTSGMLEQFF.

The rearrangement joins TRBV19 to TRBJ2-3, with 10 bases that match TRBD2. CDR3 length equals 16 residues. J gave up 0 bases and V 5 bases, and 5 bases lay outside the gene matches. Germline-derived CDR1 and CDR2 are LNHDA and SQIVND (reference sequence). CDR3 region: CASSLRLAGSTDTQYF. The CDR3 DNA reads as TGTGCCAGTAGTCTACGACTAGCGGGCAGCACAGATACGCAGTATTTT.

This chain connects TRBV21-1 to TRBJ1-1; the table names TRBD1, a call not compared with the DNA. TRBV21-1 is an annotated pseudogene. The length of the CDR3 is 18 residues. CDR3 nucleotides: TGTGCCAGCAGCAAAACTTCCTCCGGGACAGGAGGTAACACTGAAGCTTTCTTT. Its translation is CASSKTSSGTGGNTEAFF.

This sequence joins TRBV7-9 and TRBJ2-7, with D possibly TRBD2 on 6 matching bases. Germline CDR1 and CDR2: SEHNR and FQNEAQ (reference sequence). The CDR3 is made up of 14 amino acids. The ends were cut back, 6 bases at V and 5 bases at J, with 17 bases in the middle. CDR3 in amino acids: CASRPSGGGDEQYF. CDR3 coding DNA: TGTGCCAGCAGGCCATCGGGTGGCGGGGACGAGCAGTACTTC.

Only one count was recorded for this clone. The CDR3 is CASSQQTGGDNYGYTF. CDR3 DNA sequence: TGCGCCAGCAGCCAACAGACAGGAGGGGATAATTATGGCTACACCTTC. The chain carries TRBV4-3 and TRBJ1-2, with a tentative D call TRBD1 (6 bases). This CDR3 is 16 amino acids long. V dropped 2 bases and J dropped 5 bases, with 18 bases sitting between them. The V gene's germline CDR1 is LGHNA and CDR2 YSLEER.

This clone was seen once. The V and J genes are TRBV5-1 and TRBJ1-1, with D possibly matching TRBD1 (5 bases). Trimming removed 0 bases at V and 3 bases at J, with 18 bases between. CDR1 is SGHRS and CDR2 is YFSETQ in the germline V gene. This CDR3 has 17 amino acids. The CDR3: CASSLGDGGRVYTEAFF. The DNA of the CDR3 is TGCGCCAGCAGCTTGGGGGATGGTGGCAGGGTATACACTGAAGCTTTCTTT.

The gene calls are TRBV5-4 and TRBJ1-1; maybe TRBD1 (6 bases). Trimming took off 0 bases at V and 5 bases at J, with 17 bases between the two ends. CDR3 length equals 16 residues. CDR1 is SGHNT, CDR2 YYREEE, per germline (reference sequence). The CDR3 nucleotides read TGTGCCAGCAGCTTGGGAGGATACAGGGTATGGACTGAAGCTTTCTTT. As protein: CASSLGGYRVWTEAFF.

The rearrangement links TRBV2 to TRBJ1-5; tentatively, D is TRBD1 (5 bases). The ends were cut back, 4 bases at V and 0 bases at J, with 7 bases in the middle. Germline V gives CDR1 SNHLY, CDR2 FYNNEI. This CDR3 contains 14 residues. The CDR3 spells CASSGQISNQPQHF. The DNA for the CDR3 is TGTGCCAGCAGTGGACAGATTAGCAATCAGCCCCAGCATTTT.

The chain has TRBV19 and TRBJ1-1; maybe TRBD1 (5 bases). Trimming cost V 3 bases and J 2 bases, with 19 bases left between them. CDR1 LNHDA and CDR2 SQIVND come from the germline V gene (reference sequence). This CDR3 has 17 residues. The CDR3 sequence is CASSIIAPRDHNTEAFF. CDR3 in DNA: TGTGCCAGTAGTATCATCGCCCCCAGGGACCACAACACTGAAGCTTTCTTT.

The V and J genes are TRBV7-2 and TRBJ2-1; TRBD2 matches at 12 bases. Germline V gives CDR1 SGHTA, CDR2 FQGNSA. J was trimmed by 5 bases and V by 9 bases; bases with no gene match: 8. The CDR3 spans 15 residues. In DNA, the CDR3 is TGTGCCAGTATTCCTGGACTAGCGGGGAACAATGAGCAGTTCTTC. It translates to CASIPGLAGNNEQFF.

CDR3 loop: CASSVIPDRENYGYTF. In nucleotides, the CDR3 is TGTGCCAGCAGCGTAATCCCGGACAGGGAAAACTATGGCTACACCTTC. This chain links TRBV9 with TRBJ1-2, with 8 bases aligning to TRBD1. Germline CDR1 SGDLS, CDR2 YYNGEE. The ends lost 1 base at V and 2 bases at J; junction bases unmatched: 7. The CDR3 runs 16 residues.